What follows are 18 T cell receptor beta chains derived from one specimen sequenced in a study of control samples from healthy donors and cancer patients. The data were produced by immunoSEQ multiplex PCR, yet TCRdb's version contains in-frame clones alone and is incomplete. Seen here are some 150,000 clones, approximately 94% observed once, and the top ten hold approximately 5.7%. Sequences were obtained from blood. The receptors were gathered from a man between 40 and 49 years old in good health.

This chain uses TRBV30 with TRBJ1-2; possible D gene TRBD1, 5 bases. V was trimmed by 2 bases and J by 7 bases, leaving 8 bases between them. Germline lookup yields CDR1 GTSNPN and CDR2 SVGIG (reference sequence). This CDR3 comprises 11 residues. The CDR3, as DNA: TGTGCCTGGAGTATAGGGGTTGGCTACACCTTC. This codes for CAWSIGVGYTF. Variable domain in full (rest from reference TRBV30 and TRBJ1-2): SQTIHQWPATLVQPVGSPLSLECTVEGTSNPNLYWYRQAAGRGLQLLFYSVGIGQISSEVPQNLSASRPQDRQFILSSKKLLLSDSGFYLCAWSIGVGYTFGSGTRLTVV.

Notes on this clone: The germline gene is not matched at one end of the junction; a read error may be the cause. CDR3 in amino acids: CAGSEGRGPYNEQFF. The CDR3 nucleotides read TGTGCCGGCAGTGAAGGAAGGGGCCCCTACAATGAGCAGTTCTTC. The V gene is TRBV6-1, the J gene TRBJ2-1; tentatively, D is TRBD1 (5 bases). CDR3 length: 15 amino acids. The germline CDR1 and CDR2 sequences are MNHNS and SASEGT.

The chain is built from TRBV19 and TRBJ1-1; D remains unclear. Between the trimmed V and J ends, which lost 0 bases and 3 bases, there was a span of 11 bases. The CDR3 has 15 amino acids. The germline V gene encodes CDR1 LNHDA and CDR2 SQIVND (reference sequence). Written as DNA, the CDR3 is TGTGCCAGTAGTATAGATTTGTCTGGGGACACTGAAGCTTTCTTT. Encoded protein: CASSIDLSGDTEAFF.

The J gene is TRBJ1-5, the V gene TRBV7-9; TRBD1 matches 8 bases. Trimming removed 3 bases from V and 5 bases from J; junction bases left unmatched: 3. CDR1 is SEHNR and CDR2 is FQNEAQ in the germline V gene (reference sequence). The CDR3 extends over 14 amino acids. The CDR3, as DNA: TGTGCCAGCAGCTTGACAGGGGTCGATCAGCCCCAGCATTTT. Encoded protein: CASSLTGVDQPQHF.

The chain has TRBV3-1 (or the pseudogene TRBV3-2) and TRBJ2-2; D is perhaps TRBD1 (5 bases). Germline lookup yields CDR1 LGHDT and CDR2 YNNKEL (reference sequence). Between the trimmed V and J ends, which lost 6 bases and 5 bases, there was a span of 16 bases. The CDR3 is 15 amino acids. The CDR3, as DNA: TGTGCCAGCAGTCCCCCCGGACACCTAACCGGGGAGCTGTTTTTT. This sequence encodes CASSPPGHLTGELFF.

This sequence joins TRBV20-1 and TRBJ1-3; D call uncertain. The germline V and J ends were trimmed by 3 bases and 4 bases, with 4 bases remaining between them. Germline V gene data show CDR1 as DFQATT and CDR2 as SNEGSKA (reference sequence). This CDR3 spans 11 amino acids. The CDR3 loop reads CSARPGNTIYF. In DNA, the CDR3 is TGCAGTGCTAGGCCAGGAAACACCATATATTTT.

This chain links TRBV6-5 with TRBJ2-5; D might be TRBD2 (6 bases). The germline V gene has CDR1 MNHEY and CDR2 SVGAGI. V lost 2 bases, J lost 4 bases, and 11 bases lay in between. The CDR3 length is 14 residues. The CDR3: CASSYVRGGETQYF. DNA for the CDR3: TGTGCCAGCAGTTACGTTCGGGGAGGAGAGACCCAGTACTTC.

This sequence joins TRBV7-3 and TRBJ2-1; 9 bases agree with TRBD2. V shed 0 bases and J 4 bases; nucleotides not matched to a gene: 1. The CDR3 spans 15 residues. The germline V gene encodes CDR1 SGHTA and CDR2 FQGTGA. DNA for the CDR3: TGTGCCAGCAGCTTAACCAGCGGGGGGTACAATGAGCAGTTCTTC. Translation: CASSLTSGGYNEQFF.

This chain connects TRBV6-5 to TRBJ2-7; D unclear. Germline loops: CDR1 MNHEY, CDR2 SVGAGI. Trimming left V 4 bases short and J 3 bases short, with 13 bases between. The CDR3 totals 14 residues. For the CDR3, the DNA is TGTGCCAGCAGTTCGAAGGAGATTTACTACGAGCAGTACTTC. It encodes CASSSKEIYYEQYF.

The gene calls are TRBV28 and TRBJ1-2; TRBD1 might be the D (6 bases). The CDR3 runs to 15 residues. V was trimmed by 5 bases and J by 3 bases, leaving 16 bases between them. Germline V lookup: CDR1 MDHEN, CDR2 SYDVKM. CDR3 in amino acids: CASSPGGAGDYGYTF. The CDR3 DNA is TGTGCCAGCAGTCCCGGGGGGGCCGGAGACTATGGCTACACCTTC.

The chain joins TRBV12-3 or TRBV12-4 to TRBJ1-4; D ambiguous. The CDR3 extends over 13 amino acids. Trimming removed 4 bases at V and 5 bases at J, with 8 bases between. In nucleotides, the CDR3 is TGTGCCAGCAGTTATCGGATCAATGAAAAACTGTTTTTT. This gives the protein CASSYRINEKLFF.

V usage is TRBV29-1 and J usage is TRBJ2-7; D gene unclear. Trimming took 0 bases from V and 4 from J, leaving 10 bases between them. CDR1 is SQVTM and CDR2 is ANQGSEA in the germline V gene. The CDR3 runs 13 residues. The CDR3 reads CSVEDDLSYEQYF. The CDR3 DNA reads as TGCAGCGTTGAAGATGACCTCTCTTACGAGCAGTACTTC.

The chain uses TRBV6-5 and TRBJ2-7; no reliable D call. The CDR3 is 13 amino acids. V lost 7 bases to trimming and J lost 1 base, with 11 bases between them. The germline CDR1 and CDR2 sequences are MNHEY and SVGAGI. The CDR3 here is CASKRQTSYEQYF. CDR3 DNA sequence: TGTGCCAGCAAGCGTCAGACATCCTACGAGCAGTACTTC.

The chain carries TRBV7-6 and TRBJ1-6; D is possibly TRBD1 (5 bases). There are 15 residues in the CDR3. The V gene lost 2 bases and the J gene lost 6 bases, with 11 bases spanning the gap. Per germline, CDR1 SGHVS and CDR2 FNYEAQ. This CDR3 reads CASSLRLGGNSPLHF. Written as DNA, the CDR3 is TGTGCCAGCAGCTTAAGACTTGGGGGTAATTCACCCCTCCACTTT.

The chain couples TRBV5-1 to TRBJ1-2, with TRBD1 identical over 8 bases. The V segment lost 0 bases and the J segment 4 bases; nucleotides outside the gene matches: 5. CDR1 is SGHRS and CDR2 is YFSETQ in the germline V gene. The CDR3 is 15 residues long. The CDR3: CASSLGTGFSYGYTF. As DNA, the CDR3 is TGCGCCAGCAGCTTGGGGACAGGGTTTAGCTATGGCTACACCTTC. The full variable domain, completed using reference TRBV5-1 and TRBJ1-2, is KAGVTQTPRYLIKTRGQQVTLSCSPISGHRSVSWYQQTPGQGLQFLFEYFSETQRNKGNFPGRFSGRQFSNSRSEMNVSTLELGDSALYLCASSLGTGFSYGYTFGSGTRLTVV.

This rearrangement joins TRBV5-5 to TRBJ1-1, with D maybe TRBD1 (6 bases). V was pared by 5 bases and J by 4 bases, with 24 bases between. From germline, CDR1 is SGHKS and CDR2 YYEKEE (reference sequence). This CDR3 region has 17 residues. The CDR3 DNA reads as TGTGCCAGCAGTCCGGGGGGCAGCCGACCCCATCTCACTGAAGCTTTCTTT. It codes for CASSPGGSRPHLTEAFF.

The J gene is TRBJ1-1, the V gene TRBV6-2 or TRBV6-3, with D unresolved. The germline V and J ends were trimmed by 1 base and 1 base, with 4 bases remaining between them. In germline, CDR1 is MNHEY, CDR2 SVGEGT. The CDR3 runs to 13 residues. The chain's CDR3 is CASSYWGNTEAFF. The CDR3 nucleotides read TGTGCCAGCAGTTACTGGGGGAACACTGAAGCTTTCTTT.

The chain employs TRBV2 and TRBJ1-2; D is undetermined. Germline values: CDR1 SNHLY, CDR2 FYNNEI. CDR3 size: 13 residues. Trimming pared 4 bases from V and 1 base from J, leaving 7 bases between. The CDR3 DNA follows: TGTGCCAGCAGTGGGGGAGTTAACTATGGCTACACCTTC. Translating it yields CASSGGVNYGYTF.